The text below deals with one T cell receptor beta chain. Its antigen is still unknown. The study used a library that attached unique molecular identifiers to individual cDNA molecules. TCRdb analysed the RACE reads with MiXCR anew, one entry per CDR3 protein. This table has roughly 38,000 distinct CDR3 sequences, around an eighth appearing once. This entry comes from a study of human T cells and chemical hapten exposure. The overall study: Reading of the patch tests, which applied 0.01% DPC to the upper back, occurred at 6 days. Patients, predominantly female, presented with alopecia areata, totalis or universalis.

Sample time point: pre-sensitization, week 0. The treatment here: therapeutic diphenylcyclopropenone sensitization with weekly scalp DPC. Findings of the study overall: Compared to controls, expanded TCRs made significantly more large clusters of similar CDR3s.

V dropped 3 bases and J dropped 6 bases, with 12 bases sitting between them. CDR1 and CDR2 from the germline V gene are DFQATT and SNEGSKA (reference sequence). The CDR3 is 12 amino acids. This TCR was sampled from a woman aged 25 to 39 with alopecia areata. Some clones in this sample may be carry-over from other donors' samples. This chain connects TRBV20-1 to TRBJ2-7, with D tentatively TRBD2 (5 bases). The sequences come from whole blood, collected in connection with sensitization to the hapten diphenylcyclopropenone (DPC). CDR3 region: CSASETRSEQYF. CDR3 DNA sequence: TGCAGTGCTAGCGAAACTAGAAGCGAGCAGTACTTC.